This TCR beta chain was sequenced for a study of cytomegalovirus exposure and HLA in healthy donors. Overall study findings and caveats: It was taken for granted in presence/absence analyses that sequencing depth across donors was roughly uniform. TCR beta V- and J-gene trimming, according to a later analysis, was linked to a missense DCLRE1C variant. Listed as cytomegalovirus-associated were more than 150 TCR beta chains.

Unmatched junction bases numbered 6, after V lost 5 bases and J lost 4 bases. From germline, CDR1 is SGHAT and CDR2 FQNNGV. The CDR3 consists of 14 residues. The study ran its PCR with 60 Vbeta and 13 Jbeta primers. Clones were read by immunoSEQ multiplex PCR, and TCRdb kept only the in-frame ones, dropping some. The sample has 85,000 to 100,000 clones; roughly 78% are singletons. Comments on this clone: The antigen is not known.

The sequence came from a young man in good health and CMV-seronegative. This chain links TRBV11-2 with TRBJ2-7; TRBD2 matches at 9 bases. The specimen was PBMCs. The CDR3 is CASSPTSGVYEQYF. The CDR3 bases are TGTGCCAGCAGCCCGACTAGCGGTGTGTACGAGCAGTACTTC.